A single sample gave rise to the 5 T cell receptor beta chains below, sequenced in a study of CD8+CD57+ T cells in acquired aplastic anemia. Genomic DNA, serving as template, underwent TCR beta VDJ and CDR3 profiling. TCRdb ran MiXCR on the reads and lists one entry per CDR3 protein. Of fewer than 200,000 distinct CDR3 sequences listed, around 60% are singletons. Sequenced: sorted CD4+, CD8+, or CD8+CD57+ T cells (not recorded which) from PBMCs. These receptors were obtained from a human donor in good health.

The chain carries TRBV12-3 or TRBV12-4 and TRBJ2-6; TRBD1 might be the D (6 bases). V dropped 6 bases and J dropped 1 base, with 16 bases sitting between them. CDR3 length: 17 amino acids. In nucleotides, the CDR3 is TGTGCCAGCAGCCAGGACAGTTGGGGGTCTGGGGCCAACGTCCTGACTTTC. Amino acid sequence: CASSQDSWGSGANVLTF.

This sequence joins TRBV19 and TRBJ1-2, with a possible D match to TRBD1 (5 bases). The CDR3 is made up of 13 amino acids. The V end was cut by 3 bases, the J end by 7 bases, with 12 bases between. Germline V lookup: CDR1 LNHDA, CDR2 SQIVND (reference sequence). As DNA, the CDR3 is TGTGCCAGTAGTATTAGGACATCTGGTGGCTACACCTTC. This translates into CASSIRTSGGYTF.

The chain carries TRBV25-1 and TRBJ2-7, with D hard to call. CDR3 size: 13 residues. Trimming removed 3 bases from V and 2 bases from J, with 8 bases in between. Germline V gene lookup returns CDR1 MGHDK and CDR2 SYGVNS. The CDR3: CASSDKKTYEQYF. CDR3 nucleotide sequence: TGTGCCAGCAGTGATAAGAAAACCTACGAGCAGTACTTC.

The chain uses TRBV15 and TRBJ2-3; tentatively, D is TRBD1 or TRBD2 (6 bases each). V lost 5 bases and J lost 0, with 12 bases in between. CDR1 is LNHNV and CDR2 is YYDKDF in the germline V gene (reference sequence). This CDR3 comprises 15 residues. The CDR3 sequence: CATSEGGGSTDTQYF. Written as DNA, the CDR3 is TGTGCCACCAGCGAGGGGGGCGGGAGCACAGATACGCAGTATTTT.

The table lists this clonotype with many counts. J is TRBJ2-1 and V is TRBV12-3 or TRBV12-4; 8 bases are shared with TRBD2. V was pared by 6 bases and J by 2 bases, with 3 bases of the junction left unmatched. This CDR3 comprises 14 residues. The CDR3 sequence is CASSGLAAYNEQFF. Here the CDR3 DNA reads TGTGCCAGCAGCGGACTAGCCGCCTACAATGAGCAGTTCTTC.